This T cell receptor beta chain was found in a study of T cells in Graves' hyperthyroidism and ophthalmopathy. V was shortened by 3 bases and J by 4 bases, with 12 bases between the two germline ends. The CDR3 runs to 13 residues. Per the germline V gene, CDR1 is DFQATT and CDR2 is SNEGSKA (reference sequence). Study outcomes and limitations: Most expanded thyroid clonotypes above 0.001 also appeared in blood. Ophthalmopathy, which appeared later, was predicted by the model a median about 6.8 months before onset.

What was amplified from RNA transcripts were TCR beta CDR3 regions. A first-round RT-PCR of the TCR CDR3 used the HTBI primer set. TCRdb itself ran the multiplex PCR reads through MiXCR, one entry per CDR3 protein. The table includes under 750,000 distinct CDR3 sequences, roughly 20% detected once. This clonotype was detected many times. Its antigen is undetermined. Orbital computed tomography and thyroid ultrasound, together with serum TRAb and thyroxine and clinical symptoms, were used for diagnoses. The sequencing sample was made of blood. The source of this sequence is a woman between 45 and 65 years old with Graves' hyperthyroidism that later progressed to Graves' ophthalmopathy. The V call is TRBV20-1, the J call TRBJ1-1, with TRBD1 as a possible D gene (6 bases). The CDR3 sequence is CSASRDMATEAFF. Written as DNA, the CDR3 is TGCAGTGCTAGCAGGGACATGGCCACTGAAGCTTTCTTT.